The entry below describes one T cell receptor beta chain. Clones were read by immunoSEQ multiplex PCR, and TCRdb kept only the in-frame ones, dropping some. In the table there are some 14,000 clones, approximately 71% of which are singletons. The sample is drawn from a study of tumour-infiltrating T cells in Burkitt lymphoma. Background on the study: Survival, overall and progression-free, tracked with productive clonality.

Germline CDR1 reads MNHEY; CDR2 reads SVGAGI. CDR3 length: 13 amino acids. V was clipped by 5 bases and J by 5 bases, with 13 bases between them. The receptor was isolated from a human donor with diffuse large B-cell lymphoma. The rearrangement uses TRBV6-5 and TRBJ2-7; D may match TRBD1 or TRBD2 (6 bases each). Input material: tumor tissue. CDR3 loop: CASSGGRFNEQYF. The CDR3 DNA reads TGTGCCAGCAGTGGGGGGCGGTTTAACGAGCAGTACTTC.